This T cell receptor (beta chain) originates from a study of cytomegalovirus exposure and HLA in healthy donors. Study-wide results and limits: Productive rates of about 87% or about 30% were seen for most TCR beta V segments in an earlier analysis. In presence/absence analyses, roughly uniform sequencing depth across donors was assumed. Rarity characterized most TCR sequences, yet some public TCRs appeared in many donors.

Comments on this clone: As yet, its antigen is unknown.

This CDR3 comprises 13 residues. V gave up 4 bases and J gave up 5 bases, with 8 bases separating them. Germline loops: CDR1 SGHTA, CDR2 FQGTGA. In the PCR, 60 Vbeta and 13 Jbeta primers were used. Profiling relied on immunoSEQ multiplex PCR, and the TCRdb table lists in-frame clones only, not all of them. The sample consists of around 120,000 clones, 73% of them appearing once. The sequence was collected from a woman aged 40-49 years in good health and CMV-seronegative. The rearrangement links TRBV7-3 to TRBJ2-2; D is possibly TRBD2 (5 bases). Sequencing was performed on PBMCs. CDR3 sequence: CASSSGSTGELFF. DNA of the CDR3: TGTGCCAGCAGCTCGGGGAGTACCGGGGAGCTGTTTTTT. Based on the CDR3 plus reference TRBV7-3 and TRBJ2-2, the full variable domain is GAGVSQTPSNKVTEKGKYVELRCDPISGHTALYWYRQSLGQGPEFLIYFQGTGAADDSGLPNDRFFAVRPEGSVSTLKIQRTERGDSAVYLCASSSGSTGELFFGEGSRLTVL.